This T cell receptor (beta chain) was identified during a study of early T cells in non-severe SARS-CoV-2 infection. Study background: The sequenced material was bulk RNA from unsorted whole blood, and its chains were unpaired.

This clonotype showed up many times. The antigen is not known. Trimming took 5 bases from V and 1 from J, leaving 14 bases between them. CDR3 length: 15 amino acids. Germline assignment: CDR1 SQVTM and CDR2 ANQGSEA. Attachment of unique molecular identifiers was made to individual cDNA molecules. TCRdb re-derived calls from the 5' RACE reads in MiXCR, one entry per CDR3 protein. The sample consists of tens of thousands of distinct CDR3 sequences, roughly 6% of them appearing once. Findings of the study overall: Database matching using VDJdb favored anti-spike CD8 responses, with private and CD4 specificities left missing.

This chain uses TRBV29-1 with TRBJ1-4; D remains ambiguous. Specimen: whole blood, collected at baseline. The TCR was taken from an adult who was a healthcare worker with PCR-confirmed SARS-CoV-2 infection or an uninfected control (not recorded which). CDR3: CSVFEGFGTNEKLFF. Written as DNA, the CDR3 is TGCAGCGTTTTTGAGGGTTTTGGAACTAATGAAAAACTGTTTTTT.